This TCR beta chain derives from a study of response to subunit inactivated influenza vaccine. Germline values: CDR1 MGHRA, CDR2 YSYEKL. The CDR3 totals 15 residues. TCRdb passed the RT-PCR reads through MiXCR, listing each CDR3 protein once. The sample yields around 570,000 distinct CDR3 sequences, about 10% seen once. Details on this clonotype: A clone one base away is much larger, so this may be a read error.

The data were also submitted as part of a second study, on T cells expressing NK-cell markers. This second study says: 5'RACE template switching with UMIs produced the TCR beta cDNA. Cells sorted as CD3+CD56+NKG2C+, CD3+CD56+NKG2C- and CD3+CD56-NKG2C+ T cells supplied the TCR beta repertoires. The authors applied an anti-gamma-delta TCR antibody in several experiments, and it restricted sorting to alpha-beta TCR T cells. Dominant NKG2C+ clonotype frequencies of roughly 1.0-8% of CD8+ T cells were measured in about 6 donors. These clonotypes, the leaders elsewhere, also led the CD3+CD56-NKG2C+ fraction in a few donors.

Here the sequenced sample was PBMCs from blood, taken on the day of vaccination. The sequence was obtained from a man aged 50 or older who received an inactivated influenza vaccine. The rearrangement joins TRBV4-1 to TRBJ2-1; a possible D gene is TRBD2 (5 bases). The CDR3 spells CASSPGESSYNEHFF. In DNA, the CDR3 is TGCGCCAGCAGCCCCGGGGAGAGCTCCTACAATGAGCATTTCTTC.